Sequencing of this TCR beta chain was carried out in a study of blood T cell repertoires in COVID-19. Study-wide background: Collection of acute and convalescent COVID-19 samples took place in the United States, Italy and Spain. T cells, B-cell-depleted T cells, or PBMCs supplied cDNA or gDNA.

By frequency in the sample, this clone is medium-sized. Authors' methods: Estimation of nucleated cell counts relied on the amplification of reference gene primers. Clones were read by immunoSEQ multiplex PCR, and TCRdb kept only the in-frame ones, dropping some. Clone size and the V and J calls come from that table; the DNA yielded D and trimming. This table holds 95,000 to 150,000 clones, 80% to 90% found once. Trimming stripped 8 bases from V and 3 bases from J, with 11 bases between. Germline V gene lookup returns CDR1 SNHLY and CDR2 FYNNEI. The CDR3 is made up of 13 amino acids. The genes are TRBV2 and TRBJ2-1; D possibly corresponds to TRBD2 (6 bases). The receptor was derived from a man aged 65-85 years with active or convalescent COVID-19. Sequenced sample: peripheral blood. The CDR3 protein is CASQGRIYNEQFF. The CDR3 bases are TGTGCCAGCCAAGGGAGGATCTACAATGAGCAGTTCTTC.